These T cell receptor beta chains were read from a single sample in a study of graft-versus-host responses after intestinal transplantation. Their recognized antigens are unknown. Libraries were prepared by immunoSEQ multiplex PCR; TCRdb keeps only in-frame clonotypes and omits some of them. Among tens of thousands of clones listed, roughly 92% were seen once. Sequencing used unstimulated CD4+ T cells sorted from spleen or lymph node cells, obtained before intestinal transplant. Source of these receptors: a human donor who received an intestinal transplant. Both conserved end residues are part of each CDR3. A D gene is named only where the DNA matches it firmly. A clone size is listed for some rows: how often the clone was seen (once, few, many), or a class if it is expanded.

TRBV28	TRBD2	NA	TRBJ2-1	TGTGCCAGCAGTAAAGACAGAGCGGGAGCGCGGGAGCAGTTCTTC	CASSKDRAGAREQFF
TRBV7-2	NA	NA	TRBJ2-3	TGTGCCAGCAGCTTAGTATCCGGAGGAGGGGGCACAGATACGCAGTATTTT	CASSLVSGGGGTDTQYF
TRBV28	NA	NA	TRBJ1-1	TGTGCCAGCAGTTTAGGGGATGTGAACACTGAAGCTTTCTTT	CASSLGDVNTEAFF
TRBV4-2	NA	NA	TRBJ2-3	TGTGCCAGCAGCCAAGATTTGGACGGAAGCACAGATACGCAGTATTTT	CASSQDLDGSTDTQYF
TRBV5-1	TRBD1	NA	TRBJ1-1	TGCGCCAGCAGCTTGGAGGGGGCCACTGAAGCTTTCTTT	CASSLEGATEAFF
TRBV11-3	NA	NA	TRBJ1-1	TGTGCCACCCAGCTTATTGACACTGAAGCTTTCTTT	CATQLIDTEAFF
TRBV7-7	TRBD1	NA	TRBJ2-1	TGTGCCAGCAGCCCGACAGGGGGAAGCTACAATGAGCAGTTCTTC	CASSPTGGSYNEQFF
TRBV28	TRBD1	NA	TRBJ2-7	TGTGCCAGCAGTACCACGGGACAGGGGATATACGAGCAGTACTTC	CASSTTGQGIYEQYF
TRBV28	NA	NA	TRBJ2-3	TGTGCCAGCAGCGTGGCGATGCCTAGCACAGATACGCAGTATTTT	CASSVAMPSTDTQYF
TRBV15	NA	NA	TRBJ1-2	TGTGCCACCAGCAGACGGGGCGATGGCTACACCTTC	CATSRRGDGYTF
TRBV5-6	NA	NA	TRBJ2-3	TGTGCCAGCAAAATGGGGCTAGAAGGAGATACGCAGTATTTT	CASKMGLEGDTQYF
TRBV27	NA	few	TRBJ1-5	TGTGCCAGCAGTTCATTAGTGAGGGGACGTAATCAGCCCCAGCATTTT	CASSSLVRGRNQPQHF
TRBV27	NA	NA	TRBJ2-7	TGTGCCAGTGGGCAAAAGGTGACCTACGAGCAGTACTTC	CASGQKVTYEQYF
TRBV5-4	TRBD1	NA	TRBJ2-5	TGTGCCAGCAGTCCGGGACAGGGAGCGGGAGAGACCCAGTACTTC	CASSPGQGAGETQYF
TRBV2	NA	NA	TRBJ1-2	TGTGCCAGCAGTGTGACCGGGGGCTACACCTTC	CASSVTGGYTF
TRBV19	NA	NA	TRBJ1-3	TGTGCCAGTAGTATATTCGGGCAGCTCTCTGGAAACACCATATATTTT	CASSIFGQLSGNTIYF
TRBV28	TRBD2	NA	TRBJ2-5	TGTGCCAGCCGCAGCGGGGGAGGGGAGACCCAGTACTTC	CASRSGGGETQYF
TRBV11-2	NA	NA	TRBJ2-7	TGTGCCAGCAACCCGAGGGGTACGAGCTACGAGCAGTACTTC	CASNPRGTSYEQYF
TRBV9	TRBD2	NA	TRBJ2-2	TGTGCCAGCAGGACTAGCGGGAGAGACGGGGAGCTGTTTTTT	CASRTSGRDGELFF
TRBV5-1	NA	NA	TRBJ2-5	TGCGCCAGCAGCTCGGGGATGATCGGTGGGGAGACCCAGTACTTC	CASSSGMIGGETQYF
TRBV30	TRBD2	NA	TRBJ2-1	TGTGCCTGGAGTTCATTACTAGCGGGAGTCGGCAGTGAGCAGTTCTTC	CAWSSLLAGVGSEQFF
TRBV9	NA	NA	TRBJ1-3	TGTGCCAGCAGCCCCCACGACGTGGGAAACACCATATATTTT	CASSPHDVGNTIYF
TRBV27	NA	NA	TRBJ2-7	TGTGCCAGCAGTTTAGGGCGGTTTCCGGGGGCCCCATTCTCCTACGAGCAGTACTTC	CASSLGRFPGAPFSYEQYF
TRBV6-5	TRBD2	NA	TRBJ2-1	TGTGCCAGCAGTCCTAGCGGATCGACCTACAATGAGCAGTTCTTC	CASSPSGSTYNEQFF
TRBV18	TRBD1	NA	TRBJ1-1	TGTGCCAGCTCACCAAACAGGGGACCTTGGGTGAACACTGAAGCTTTCTTT	CASSPNRGPWVNTEAFF
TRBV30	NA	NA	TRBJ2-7	TGTGCCTGGAGTGTACTAGGGGGGCTAACAACCTACGAGCAGTACTTC	CAWSVLGGLTTYEQYF
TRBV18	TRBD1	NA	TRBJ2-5	TGTGCCAGCTCATACCAGGGGGCAATGGAGACCCAGTACTTC	CASSYQGAMETQYF
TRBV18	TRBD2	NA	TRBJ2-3	TGTGCCAGCTCACCGCGACTAGCGGAGGTCACAGATACGCAGTATTTT	CASSPRLAEVTDTQYF
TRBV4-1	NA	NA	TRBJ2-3	TGCGCCAGCAGCCAAGTGTTAGATACGCAGTATTTT	CASSQVLDTQYF
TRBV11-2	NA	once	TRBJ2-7	TGTGCCAGCAGCTCGAGGGGCTCCTACGAGCAGTACTTC	CASSSRGSYEQYF
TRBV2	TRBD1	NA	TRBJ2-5	TGTGCCAGCAGTGGAGAACAGGGGACCTCAGAGACCCAGTACTTC	CASSGEQGTSETQYF
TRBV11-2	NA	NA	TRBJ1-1	TGTGCCAGCAGCCCCTCGGGGAGACAGGCCATGAACACTGAAGCTTTCTTT	CASSPSGRQAMNTEAFF
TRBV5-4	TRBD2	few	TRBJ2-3	TGTGCCAGCAGCTTGGGCGCTGGCGGGAGGGCTCCAGATACGCAGTATTTT	CASSLGAGGRAPDTQYF
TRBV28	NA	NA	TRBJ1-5	TGTGCCAGCAGTCCCCACTACAGATTCGGTCAGCCCCAGCATTTT	CASSPHYRFGQPQHF
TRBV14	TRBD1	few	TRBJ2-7	TGTGCCAGCAGCCAACGGACAGGGGTCTTTGGCGAGCAGTACTTC	CASSQRTGVFGEQYF
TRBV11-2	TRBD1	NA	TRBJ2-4	TGTGCCAGCAGCTTCCTCTCCGGACAGGTCGAAAACATTCAGTACTTC	CASSFLSGQVENIQYF
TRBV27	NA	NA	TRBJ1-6	TGTGCCAGCAGTTTTAGGTACTCACCCCTCCACTTT	CASSFRYSPLHF